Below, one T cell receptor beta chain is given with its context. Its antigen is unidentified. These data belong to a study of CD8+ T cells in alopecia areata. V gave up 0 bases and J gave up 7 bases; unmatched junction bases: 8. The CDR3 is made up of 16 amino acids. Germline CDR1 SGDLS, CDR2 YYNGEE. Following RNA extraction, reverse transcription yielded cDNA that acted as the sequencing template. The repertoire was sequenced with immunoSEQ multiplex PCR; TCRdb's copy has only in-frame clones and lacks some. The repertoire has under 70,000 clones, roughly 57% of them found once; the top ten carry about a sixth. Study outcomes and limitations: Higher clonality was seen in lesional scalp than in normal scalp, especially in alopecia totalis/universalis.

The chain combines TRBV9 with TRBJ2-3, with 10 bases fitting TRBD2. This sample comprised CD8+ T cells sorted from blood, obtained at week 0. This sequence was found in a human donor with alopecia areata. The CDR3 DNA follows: TGTGCCAGCAGCGTAGCAACTAGCGGGATTCGGAATACGCAGTATTTT. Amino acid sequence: CASSVATSGIRNTQYF.